The TCR beta chain described here comes from a study of OX40 agonist ivuxolimab in advanced cancers. The germline V and J ends were trimmed by 1 base and 1 base, with 10 bases remaining between them. From germline, CDR1 is LGHNA and CDR2 YNFKEQ. CDR3 length: 16 residues. Using immunoSEQ multiplex PCR, the repertoire was profiled, and TCRdb retains in-frame clones only, with some absent. Altogether tens of thousands of clones are present, 88% being singletons, with the ten largest covering roughly 56%. The timepoints at which blood was sampled were baseline, cycle 4 day 1, and cycle 7 day 1. The clonotype was recovered from an adult with an advanced solid tumor such as melanoma, head and neck, liver or kidney cancer. This sample comprised CD4+ or CD8+ T cells sorted from blood, obtained in a trial of the OX40 agonist ivuxolimab. This sequence joins TRBV4-2 and TRBJ2-2; weak D call: TRBD2 (5 bases). The CDR3 region has the DNA TGTGCCAGCAGCCAAGTTTGGGAGCGGAACACCGGGGAGCTGTTTTTT. Amino acids: CASSQVWERNTGELFF.